The 9 T cell receptor beta chains below were found in one sample sequenced in a study of vaccination and CD4 T cells after COVID-19. Sample treatment: 10-day PBMC culture with coronavirus spike peptide pools or control peptides (ViraFEST assay). These receptors' targets are unknown. Cultured CD4+ T-cell DNA underwent Oncomine TCR Beta short-read sequencing. A single record per CDR3 protein comes from TCRdb applying MiXCR to the PCR reads. Among approximately 18,000 distinct CDR3 sequences, 53% were seen once, and the ten largest hold 7% to 8.5%. Sequenced here: CD4+ T cells from blood, cultured in vitro, sampled before SARS-CoV-2 vaccination. These receptors were obtained from a human donor who had recovered from COVID-19.

This clonotype was found a few times. The V call is TRBV11-2, the J call TRBJ1-5; D is unresolved. Trimming stripped 0 bases from V and 6 bases from J, with 6 bases between. CDR1 and CDR2 from the germline V gene are SGHAT and FQNNGV. The CDR3 consists of 13 residues. CDR3: CASSLDQSQPQHF. The CDR3 DNA reads as TGTGCCAGCAGCTTAGATCAAAGTCAGCCCCAGCATTTT.

This clonotype was detected only a few times. This rearrangement joins TRBV20-1 to TRBJ1-1; no clear D gene. The CDR3 loop spans 14 amino acids. Trimming removed 0 bases at V and 3 bases at J, with 11 bases between. Germline values: CDR1 DFQATT, CDR2 SNEGSKA (reference sequence). Here the CDR3 reads CSARDRRRYTEAFF. For the CDR3, the DNA is TGCAGTGCTAGAGATCGGAGGCGCTACACTGAAGCTTTCTTT.

The chain couples TRBV12-3 or TRBV12-4 to TRBJ1-1, with TRBD1 identical over 8 bases. The V segment lost 5 bases and the J segment 2 bases; nucleotides outside the gene matches: 7. CDR3 length equals 15 residues. CDR3 in DNA: TGTGCCAGCAGTGGCGGGACAGGCAAAAACACTGAAGCTTTCTTT. It translates to CASSGGTGKNTEAFF.

V and J are TRBV28 and TRBJ2-1; D possibly uses TRBD1 or TRBD2 (5 bases each). Germline lookup yields CDR1 MDHEN and CDR2 SYDVKM. The V gene lost 10 bases and the J gene lost 5 bases, with 21 bases spanning the gap. The CDR3 sequence is 15 residues long. The CDR3 sequence is CAIQRGGGENNEQFF. The CDR3 nucleotides read TGTGCCATCCAGAGGGGTGGGGGAGAGAACAATGAGCAGTTCTTC.

The chain links TRBV24-1 to TRBJ2-5; a weak D match, TRBD2 (6 bases). Germline-derived CDR1 and CDR2 are KGHDR and SFDVKD. Trimming took 5 bases from V and 4 from J, leaving 19 bases between them. The CDR3 has 16 amino acids. The CDR3 nucleotides read TGTGCCACCAGTGGACCGGGACGGGGGATTTTAGAGACCCAGTACTTC. Residues: CATSGPGRGILETQYF.

The V call is TRBV5-6, the J call TRBJ2-2, with D perhaps matching TRBD1 or TRBD2 (6 bases each). Germline CDR1 and CDR2: SGHDT and YYEEEE. CDR3 size: 16 residues. V was shortened by 1 base and J by 5 bases, with 15 bases between the two germline ends. CDR3 DNA: TGTGCCAGCAGCTTGAGGTCCGGGGGCAGGACCGGGGAGCTGTTTTTT. Translating it yields CASSLRSGGRTGELFF.

The chain is built from TRBV19 and TRBJ1-5; D is uncertain. Trimming stripped 7 bases from V and 4 bases from J, with 8 bases between. CDR1 and CDR2 (germline): LNHDA, SQIVND (reference sequence). CDR3 length: 12 amino acids. The CDR3 DNA follows: TGTGCCAGTAAAGGAGGGAATCAGCCCCAGCATTTT. This encodes CASKGGNQPQHF.

The V call is TRBV7-3, the J call TRBJ2-3; TRBD2 aligns across 8 bases. The V segment lost 2 bases and the J segment 2 bases; nucleotides outside the gene matches: 6. In germline, CDR1 is SGHTA, CDR2 FQGTGA. The CDR3 loop spans 16 amino acids. The CDR3 is CASSLVTSGNTDTQYF. Here the CDR3 DNA reads TGTGCCAGCAGCTTAGTTACTAGCGGAAACACAGATACGCAGTATTTT.

The genes are TRBV18 and TRBJ1-6; weak D call: TRBD1 (5 bases). Trimming removed 5 bases at V and 7 bases at J, with 12 bases between. Germline loops: CDR1 KGHSH, CDR2 LQKENI. This CDR3 spans 14 amino acids. This CDR3 reads CASSRDSTNSPLHF. In DNA, the CDR3 is TGTGCCAGCTCAAGAGACAGTACCAATTCACCCCTCCACTTT.